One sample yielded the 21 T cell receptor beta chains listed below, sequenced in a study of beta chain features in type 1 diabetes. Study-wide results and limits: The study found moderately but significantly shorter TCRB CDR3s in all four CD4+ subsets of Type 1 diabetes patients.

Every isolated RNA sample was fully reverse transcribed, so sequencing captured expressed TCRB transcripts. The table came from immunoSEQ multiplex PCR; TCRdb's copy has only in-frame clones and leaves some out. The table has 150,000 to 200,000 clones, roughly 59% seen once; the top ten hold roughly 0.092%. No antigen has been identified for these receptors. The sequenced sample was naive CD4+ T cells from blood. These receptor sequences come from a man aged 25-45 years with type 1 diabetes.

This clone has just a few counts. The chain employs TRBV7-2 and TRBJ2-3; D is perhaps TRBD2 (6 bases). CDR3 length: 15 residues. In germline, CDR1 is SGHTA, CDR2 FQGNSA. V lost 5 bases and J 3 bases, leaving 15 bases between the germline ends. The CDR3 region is CASSPRMGRTDTQYF. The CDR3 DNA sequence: TGTGCCAGCAGCCCCCGCATGGGGAGGACAGATACGCAGTATTTT.

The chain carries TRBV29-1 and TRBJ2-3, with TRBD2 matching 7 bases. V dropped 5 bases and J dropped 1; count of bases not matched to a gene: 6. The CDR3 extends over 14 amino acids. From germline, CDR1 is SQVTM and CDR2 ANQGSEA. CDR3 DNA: TGCAGCGTTCAGACAAGCGGGGGCACAGATACGCAGTATTTT. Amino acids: CSVQTSGGTDTQYF.

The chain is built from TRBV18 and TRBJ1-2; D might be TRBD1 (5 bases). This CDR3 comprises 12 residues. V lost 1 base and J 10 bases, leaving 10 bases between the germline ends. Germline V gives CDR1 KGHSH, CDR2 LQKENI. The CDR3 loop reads CASSPRTSPYTF. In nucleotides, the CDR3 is TGTGCCAGCTCACCACGGACAAGCCCCTACACCTTC.

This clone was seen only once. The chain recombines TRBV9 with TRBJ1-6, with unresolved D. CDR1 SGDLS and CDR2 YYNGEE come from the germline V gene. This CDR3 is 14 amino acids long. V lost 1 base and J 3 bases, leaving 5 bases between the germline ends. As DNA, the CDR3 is TGTGCCAGCAGCGTATTACTCTATAATTCACCCCTCCACTTT. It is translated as CASSVLLYNSPLHF. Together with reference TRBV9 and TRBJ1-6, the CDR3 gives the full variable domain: DSGVTQTPKHLITATGQRVTLRCSPRSGDLSVYWYQQSLDQGLQFLIQYYNGEERAKGNILERFSAQQFPDLHSELNLSSLELGDSALYFCASSVLLYNSPLHFGNGTRLTVT.

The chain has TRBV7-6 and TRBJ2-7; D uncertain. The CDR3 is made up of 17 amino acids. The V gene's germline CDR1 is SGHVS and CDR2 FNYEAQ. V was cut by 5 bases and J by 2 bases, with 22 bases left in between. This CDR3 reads CASSLGPNGRQTYEQYF. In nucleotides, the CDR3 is TGTGCCAGCAGCCTCGGTCCCAATGGACGGCAGACCTACGAGCAGTACTTC.

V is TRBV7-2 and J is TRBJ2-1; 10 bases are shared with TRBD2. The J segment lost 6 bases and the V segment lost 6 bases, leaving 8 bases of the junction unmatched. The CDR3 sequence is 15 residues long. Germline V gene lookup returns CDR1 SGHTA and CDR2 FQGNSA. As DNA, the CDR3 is TGTGCCAGCAGACAACCGGGACTAGCGACCAATGAGCAGTTCTTC. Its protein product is CASRQPGLATNEQFF.

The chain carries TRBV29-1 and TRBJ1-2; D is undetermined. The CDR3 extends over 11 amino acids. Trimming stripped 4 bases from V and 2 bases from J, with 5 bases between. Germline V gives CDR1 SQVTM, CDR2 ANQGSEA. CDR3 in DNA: TGCAGCGTTGCGGCGAACTATGGCTACACCTTC. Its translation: CSVAANYGYTF.

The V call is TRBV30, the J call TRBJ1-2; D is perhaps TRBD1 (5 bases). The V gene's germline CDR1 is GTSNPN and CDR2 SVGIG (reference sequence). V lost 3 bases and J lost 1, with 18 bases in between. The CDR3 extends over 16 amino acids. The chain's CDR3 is CAWRSPGLSLNYGYTF. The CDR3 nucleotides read TGTGCCTGGAGGTCCCCGGGACTGTCGCTTAACTATGGCTACACCTTC.

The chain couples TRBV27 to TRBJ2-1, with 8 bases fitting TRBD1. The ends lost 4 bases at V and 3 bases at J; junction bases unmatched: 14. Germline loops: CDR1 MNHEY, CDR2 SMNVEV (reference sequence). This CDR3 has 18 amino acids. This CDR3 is CASSSRGNTGGIYNEQFF. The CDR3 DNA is TGTGCCAGCAGTTCAAGGGGAAACACAGGGGGTATCTACAATGAGCAGTTCTTC.

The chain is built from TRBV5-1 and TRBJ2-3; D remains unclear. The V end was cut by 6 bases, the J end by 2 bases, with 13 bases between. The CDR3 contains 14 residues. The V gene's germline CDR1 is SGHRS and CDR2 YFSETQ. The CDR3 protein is CASTLAWNTDTQYF. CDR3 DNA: TGCGCCAGCACCTTAGCCTGGAACACAGATACGCAGTATTTT.

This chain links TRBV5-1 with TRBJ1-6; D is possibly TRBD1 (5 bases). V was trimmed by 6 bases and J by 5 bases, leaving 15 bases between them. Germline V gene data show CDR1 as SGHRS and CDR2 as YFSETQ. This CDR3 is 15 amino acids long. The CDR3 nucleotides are TGCGCCAGCACCCTGATCGACAGTGATAATTCACCCCTCCACTTT. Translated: CASTLIDSDNSPLHF.

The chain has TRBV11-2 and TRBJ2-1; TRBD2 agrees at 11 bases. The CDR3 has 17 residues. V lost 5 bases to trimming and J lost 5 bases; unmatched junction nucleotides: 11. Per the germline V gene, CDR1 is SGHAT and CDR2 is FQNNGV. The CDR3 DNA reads TGTGCCAGCAGCACCCCCCGGCTAGCGGGGGGACACAATGAGCAGTTCTTC. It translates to CASSTPRLAGGHNEQFF.

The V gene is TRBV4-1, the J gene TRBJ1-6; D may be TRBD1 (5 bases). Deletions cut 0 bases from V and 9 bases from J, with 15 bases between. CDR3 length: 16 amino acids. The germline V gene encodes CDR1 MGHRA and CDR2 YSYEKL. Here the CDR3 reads CASSQEGGGGGSPLHF. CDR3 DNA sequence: TGCGCCAGCAGCCAAGAGGGCGGTGGGGGAGGTTCACCCCTCCACTTT.

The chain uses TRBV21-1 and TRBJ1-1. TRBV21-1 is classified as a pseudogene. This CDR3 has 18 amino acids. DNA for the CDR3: TGTGCCAGCAGCACACCAGGAGGGAAGCTATCCGTGAACACTGAAGCTTTCTTT. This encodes CASSTPGGKLSVNTEAFF.

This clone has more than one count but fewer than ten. The CDR3 here is CASSHPGLETQYF. CDR3 nucleotides: TGTGCCAGCAGCCATCCAGGGCTGGAGACCCAGTACTTC. The chain links TRBV7-2 to TRBJ2-5; TRBD1 might be the D (5 bases). The CDR3 loop spans 13 amino acids. Germline-derived CDR1 and CDR2 are SGHTA and FQGNSA. The V end lost 5 bases, the J end lost 5 bases, and 12 bases lay between the germline ends.

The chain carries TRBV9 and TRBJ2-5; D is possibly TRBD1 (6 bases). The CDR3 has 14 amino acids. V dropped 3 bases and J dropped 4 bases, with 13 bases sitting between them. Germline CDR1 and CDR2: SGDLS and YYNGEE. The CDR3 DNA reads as TGTGCCAGCAGCGCCTCAGGGGTAGGAGAGACCCAGTACTTC. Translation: CASSASGVGETQYF.

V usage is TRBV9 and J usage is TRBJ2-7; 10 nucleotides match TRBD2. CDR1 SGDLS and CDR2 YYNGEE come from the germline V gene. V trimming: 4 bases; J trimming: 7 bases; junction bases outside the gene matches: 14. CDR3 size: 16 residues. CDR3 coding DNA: TGTGCCAGCAGCTTCCTCGGACTAGCGGAGCCTCAAGAGCAGTACTTC. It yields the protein CASSFLGLAEPQEQYF.

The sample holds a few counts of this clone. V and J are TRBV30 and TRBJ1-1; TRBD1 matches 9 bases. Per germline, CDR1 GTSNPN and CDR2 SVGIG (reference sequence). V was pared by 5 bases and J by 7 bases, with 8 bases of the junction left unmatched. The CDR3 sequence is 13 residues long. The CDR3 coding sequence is TGTGCCTGGTCCCTACGGGGACAGGGTGAAGCTTTCTTT. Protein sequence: CAWSLRGQGEAFF. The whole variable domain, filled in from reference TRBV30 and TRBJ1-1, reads SQTIHQWPATLVQPVGSPLSLECTVEGTSNPNLYWYRQAAGRGLQLLFYSVGIGQISSEVPQNLSASRPQDRQFILSSKKLLLSDSGFYLCAWSLRGQGEAFFGQGTRLTVV.

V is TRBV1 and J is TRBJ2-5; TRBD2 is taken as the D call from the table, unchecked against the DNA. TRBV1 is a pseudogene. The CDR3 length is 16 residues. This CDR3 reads CTSSQGEASEQETQYF. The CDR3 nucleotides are TGCACCAGCAGCCAAGGTGAAGCTAGCGAGCAAGAGACCCAGTACTTC.

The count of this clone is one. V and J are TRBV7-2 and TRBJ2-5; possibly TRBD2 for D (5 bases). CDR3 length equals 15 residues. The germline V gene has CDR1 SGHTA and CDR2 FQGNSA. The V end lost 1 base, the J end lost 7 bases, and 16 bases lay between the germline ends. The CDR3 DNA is TGTGCCAGCAGCTTAGATCCTAGCCTACGGGGGACCCAGTACTTC. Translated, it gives CASSLDPSLRGTQYF.

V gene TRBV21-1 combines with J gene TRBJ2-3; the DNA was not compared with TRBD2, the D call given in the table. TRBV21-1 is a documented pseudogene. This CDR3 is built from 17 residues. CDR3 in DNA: TGTGCCAGCAGCCCGCGGACTAGCGGGGGGTCCACAGATACGCAGTATTTT. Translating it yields CASSPRTSGGSTDTQYF.